This T cell receptor beta chain was obtained from a study of response to subunit inactivated influenza vaccine. The CDR3 contains 14 residues. The junction had 5 bases not matched to a gene; V was cut back by 8 bases and J by 1 base. Germline V gene sequence: CDR1 LNHNV, CDR2 YYDKDF (reference sequence). This clonotype was detected only a few times. The antigen is not known. General observations from the study: Every seasonal influenza vaccination brings in few new T cells, the authors suggested.

MiXCR, applied by TCRdb to the RT-PCR reads, yields one record per CDR3 protein. This sample yields 500,000 to 600,000 distinct CDR3 sequences, of which around 11% are seen a single time; 11% belongs to the top ten. This sample was shared with a second study, whose subject was T cells expressing NK-cell markers. That source adds: The cDNA for TCR beta came from 5'RACE template switching with UMIs. Several donors had dominant NKG2C+ clonotypes that comprised roughly 1.0-8% of their CD8+ T cells. The same clonotypes also predominated in the CD3+CD56-NKG2C+ fraction of a few donors.

The material sequenced was PBMCs from blood, taken on the day of vaccination. The sequence derives from a man aged 45-65 years who received an inactivated influenza vaccine. The rearrangement links TRBV15 to TRBJ2-7; 10 nucleotides align to TRBD1. The CDR3: CATPGTGESYEQYF. The CDR3 DNA reads as TGTGCCACCCCCGGGACAGGGGAGTCCTACGAGCAGTACTTC.